The entry that follows covers one T cell receptor (beta chain) sequence. Its antigen specificity is not known. Per-base qualities were not stored, and no clone one base away is much larger. Measured from the cysteine to the phenylalanine, the CDR3 is 15 residues long. Kept here is only the CDR3 DNA, which spans 45 bases and is read in frame from base 1. Trimming leaves V shorter by 3 bases and J shorter by 0 bases, with the junction holding 2 bases beyond the gene matches. Taken from the germline V gene, the CDR1 and CDR2 loops are MDHEN and SYDVKM. This sample was taken from a study of T cell changes during pregnancy in multiple sclerosis (dated 2019 in TCRdb). Study-wide context: The study looked at changes in the T cell repertoire across pregnancy in women with multiple sclerosis.

Libraries came from the immunoSEQ multiplex PCR assay. The table comes from immuneACCESS by way of TCRdb, which keeps in-frame sequences with V and J called. Part of the clones is missing from these tables; in studies checked, under half for an unresolved V gene and the rest for unknown reasons. This sample has tens of thousands of clones in its table, and around 90% of those were observed once. The ten largest clones add up to roughly 0.9% of the sample. The origin of this receptor is a female donor in good health, enrolled as a control in a pregnancy study. In this chain, TRBV28 is recombined with TRBJ2-7; 10 bases in between match TRBD1. The material sequenced was peripheral blood, taken in the first trimester of pregnancy. The CDR3: CASSFWTGGSYEQYF. The bases read TGTGCCAGCAGTTTCTGGACAGGGGGCTCCTACGAGCAGTACTTC.